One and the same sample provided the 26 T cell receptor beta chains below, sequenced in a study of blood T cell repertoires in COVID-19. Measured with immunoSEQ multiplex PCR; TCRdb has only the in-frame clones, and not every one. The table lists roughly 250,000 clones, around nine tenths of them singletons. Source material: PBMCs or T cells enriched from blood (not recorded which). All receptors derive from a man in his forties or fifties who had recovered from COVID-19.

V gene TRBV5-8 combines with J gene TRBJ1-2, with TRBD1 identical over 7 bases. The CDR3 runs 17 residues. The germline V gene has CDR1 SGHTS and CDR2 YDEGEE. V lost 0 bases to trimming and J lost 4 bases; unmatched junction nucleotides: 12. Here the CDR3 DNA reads TGTGCCAGCAGCTTGGGGTGGGCGACAGGGTATGGCTATGGCTACACCTTC. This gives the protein CASSLGWATGYGYGYTF. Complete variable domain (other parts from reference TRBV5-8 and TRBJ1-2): EAGVTQSPTHLIKTRGQQATLRCSPISGHTSVYWYQQALGLGLQFLLWYDEGEERNRGNFPPRFSGRQFPNYSSELNVNALELEDSALYLCASSLGWATGYGYGYTFGSGTRLTVV.

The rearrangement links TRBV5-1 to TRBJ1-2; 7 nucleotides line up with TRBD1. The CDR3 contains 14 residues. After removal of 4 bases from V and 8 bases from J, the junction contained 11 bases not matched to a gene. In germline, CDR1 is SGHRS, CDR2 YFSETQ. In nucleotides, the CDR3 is TGCGCCAGCAGCACCCCAACAGGGGTTGCGGGCTACACCTTC. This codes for CASSTPTGVAGYTF.

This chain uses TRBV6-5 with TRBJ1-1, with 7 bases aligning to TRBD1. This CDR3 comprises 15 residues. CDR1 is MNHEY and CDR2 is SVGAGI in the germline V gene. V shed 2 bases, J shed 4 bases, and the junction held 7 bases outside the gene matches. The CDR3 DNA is TGTGCCAGCAGTTACCGGGGTTCAGGGGGCACTGAAGCTTTCTTT. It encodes CASSYRGSGGTEAFF.

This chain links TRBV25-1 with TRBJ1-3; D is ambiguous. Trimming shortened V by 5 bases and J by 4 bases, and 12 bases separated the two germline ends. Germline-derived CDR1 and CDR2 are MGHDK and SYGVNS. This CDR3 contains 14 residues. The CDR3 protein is CASSPTGRGNTIYF. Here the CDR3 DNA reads TGTGCCAGCAGTCCTACGGGGAGAGGAAACACCATATATTTT.

The CDR3 loop reads CASSQDHGAQGTQYF. In nucleotides, the CDR3 is TGCGCCAGCAGCCAAGACCATGGGGCTCAGGGTACGCAGTATTTT. J is TRBJ2-3 and V is TRBV4-3; weak D call: TRBD1 (5 bases). The V gene lost 0 bases and the J gene lost 8 bases, with 15 bases spanning the gap. The CDR3 has 15 residues. The germline CDR1 and CDR2 sequences are LGHNA and YSLEER.

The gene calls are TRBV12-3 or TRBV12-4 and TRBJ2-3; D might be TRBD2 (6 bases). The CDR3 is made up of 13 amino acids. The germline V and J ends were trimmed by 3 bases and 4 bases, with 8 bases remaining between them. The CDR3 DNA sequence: TGTGCCAGCAGTTTCACTAGCTCAGATACGCAGTATTTT. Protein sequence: CASSFTSSDTQYF.

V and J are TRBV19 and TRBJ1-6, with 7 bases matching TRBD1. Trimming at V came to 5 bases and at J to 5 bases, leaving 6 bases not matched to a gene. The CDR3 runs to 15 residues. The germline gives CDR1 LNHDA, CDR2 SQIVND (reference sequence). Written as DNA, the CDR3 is TGTGCCAGTAGTGATACGGGACAGAATAATTCACCCCTCCACTTT. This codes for CASSDTGQNNSPLHF.

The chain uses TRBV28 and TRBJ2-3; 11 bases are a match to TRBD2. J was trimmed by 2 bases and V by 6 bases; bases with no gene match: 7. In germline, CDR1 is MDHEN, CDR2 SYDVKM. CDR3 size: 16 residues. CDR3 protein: CASSATSGTFTDTQYF. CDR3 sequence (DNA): TGTGCCAGCAGCGCGACTAGCGGGACCTTCACAGATACGCAGTATTTT.

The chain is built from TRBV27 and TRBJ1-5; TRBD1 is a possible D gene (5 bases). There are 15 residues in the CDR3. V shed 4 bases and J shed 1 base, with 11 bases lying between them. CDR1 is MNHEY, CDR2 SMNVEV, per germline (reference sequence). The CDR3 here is CASSSTVLSNQPQHF. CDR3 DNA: TGTGCCAGCAGTTCGACAGTCTTGAGCAATCAGCCCCAGCATTTT.

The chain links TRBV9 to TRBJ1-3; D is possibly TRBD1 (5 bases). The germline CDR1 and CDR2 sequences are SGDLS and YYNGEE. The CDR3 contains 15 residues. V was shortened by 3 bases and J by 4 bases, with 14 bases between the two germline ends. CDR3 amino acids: CASSGTGEAGNTIYF. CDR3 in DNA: TGTGCCAGCAGCGGGACGGGGGAAGCCGGAAACACCATATATTTT.

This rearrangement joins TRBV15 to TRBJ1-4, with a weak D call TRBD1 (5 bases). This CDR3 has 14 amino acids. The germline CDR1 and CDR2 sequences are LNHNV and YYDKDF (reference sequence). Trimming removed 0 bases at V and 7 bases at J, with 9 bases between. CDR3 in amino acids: CATSRDPRVEKLFF. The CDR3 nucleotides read TGTGCCACCAGCAGAGATCCCAGGGTTGAAAAACTGTTTTTT. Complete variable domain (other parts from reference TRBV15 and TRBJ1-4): DAMVIQNPRYQVTQFGKPVTLSCSQTLNHNVMYWYQQKSSQAPKLLFHYYDKDFNNEADTPDNFQSRRPNTSFCFLDIRSPGLGDTAMYLCATSRDPRVEKLFFGSGTQLSVL.

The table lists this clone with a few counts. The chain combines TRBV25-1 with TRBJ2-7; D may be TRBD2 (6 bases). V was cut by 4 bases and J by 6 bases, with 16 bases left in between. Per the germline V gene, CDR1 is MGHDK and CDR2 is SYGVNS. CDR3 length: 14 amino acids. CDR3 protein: CASSAWEDYAEQYF. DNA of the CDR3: TGTGCCAGCAGTGCCTGGGAGGACTACGCCGAGCAGTACTTC.

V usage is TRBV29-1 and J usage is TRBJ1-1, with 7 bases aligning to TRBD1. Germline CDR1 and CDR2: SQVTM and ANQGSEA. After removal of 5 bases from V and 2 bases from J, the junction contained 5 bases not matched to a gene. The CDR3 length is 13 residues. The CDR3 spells CSVNSGGNTEAFF. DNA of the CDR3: TGCAGCGTTAATTCAGGGGGAAACACTGAAGCTTTCTTT.

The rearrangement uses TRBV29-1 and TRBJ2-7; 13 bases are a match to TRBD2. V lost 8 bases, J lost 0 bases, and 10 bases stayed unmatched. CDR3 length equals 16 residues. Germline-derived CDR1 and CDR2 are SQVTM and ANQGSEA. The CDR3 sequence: CSPGLAGEKFSYEQYF. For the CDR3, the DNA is TGCAGCCCTGGACTAGCGGGAGAAAAATTCTCCTACGAGCAGTACTTC.

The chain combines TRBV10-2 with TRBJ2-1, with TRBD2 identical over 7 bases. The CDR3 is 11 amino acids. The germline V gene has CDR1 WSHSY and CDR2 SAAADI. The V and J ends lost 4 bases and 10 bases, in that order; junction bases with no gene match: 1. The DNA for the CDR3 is TGCGCCAGCAGTGCGGGACTAGAGCAGTTCTTC. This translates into CASSAGLEQFF.

The CDR3 DNA reads as TGTGCCAGCTCACCCGACAGGGCCACCTTCGAGCAGTACTTC. Protein sequence: CASSPDRATFEQYF. The chain combines TRBV18 with TRBJ2-7, with 7 bases lining up with TRBD1. V was clipped by 3 bases and J by 6 bases; unmatched bases: 8. Germline V lookup: CDR1 KGHSH, CDR2 LQKENI. CDR3 length: 14 residues.

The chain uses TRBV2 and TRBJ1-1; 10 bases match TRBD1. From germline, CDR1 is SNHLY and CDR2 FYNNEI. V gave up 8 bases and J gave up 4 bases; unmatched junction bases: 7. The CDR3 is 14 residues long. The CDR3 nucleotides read TGTGCCAGCTTATCGACAGGGGGCGTCACTGAAGCTTTCTTT. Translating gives CASLSTGGVTEAFF.

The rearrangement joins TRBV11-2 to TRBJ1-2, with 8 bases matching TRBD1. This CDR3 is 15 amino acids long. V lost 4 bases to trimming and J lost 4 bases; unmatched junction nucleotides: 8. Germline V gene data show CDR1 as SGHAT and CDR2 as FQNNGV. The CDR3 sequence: CASSSINTGGYGYTF. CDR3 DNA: TGTGCCAGCAGCTCAATAAATACAGGGGGCTATGGCTACACCTTC. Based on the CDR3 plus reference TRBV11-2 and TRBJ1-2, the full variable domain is EAGVAQSPRYKIIEKRQSVAFWCNPISGHATLYWYQQILGQGPKLLIQFQNNGVVDDSQLPKDRFSAERLKGVDSTLKIQPAKLEDSAVYLCASSSINTGGYGYTFGSGTRLTVV.

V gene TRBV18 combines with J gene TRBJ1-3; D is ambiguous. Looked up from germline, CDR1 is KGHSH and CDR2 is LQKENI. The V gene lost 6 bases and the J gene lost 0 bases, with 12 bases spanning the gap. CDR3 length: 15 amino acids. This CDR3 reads CASSSDDYSGNTIYF. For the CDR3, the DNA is TGTGCCAGCTCCTCGGACGACTACTCTGGAAACACCATATATTTT.

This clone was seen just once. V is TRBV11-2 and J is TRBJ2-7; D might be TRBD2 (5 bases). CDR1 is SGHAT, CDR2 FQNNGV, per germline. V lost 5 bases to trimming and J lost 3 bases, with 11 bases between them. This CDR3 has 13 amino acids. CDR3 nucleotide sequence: TGTGCCAGCAGCCGCGGGCAGGTCTACGAGCAGTACTTC. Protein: CASSRGQVYEQYF.

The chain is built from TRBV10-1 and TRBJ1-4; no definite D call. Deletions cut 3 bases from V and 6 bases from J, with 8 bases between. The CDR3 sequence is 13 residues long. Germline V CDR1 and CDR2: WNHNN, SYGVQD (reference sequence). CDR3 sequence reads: CASSERGYEKLFF. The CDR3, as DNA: TGCGCCAGCAGTGAACGGGGATATGAAAAACTGTTTTTT.

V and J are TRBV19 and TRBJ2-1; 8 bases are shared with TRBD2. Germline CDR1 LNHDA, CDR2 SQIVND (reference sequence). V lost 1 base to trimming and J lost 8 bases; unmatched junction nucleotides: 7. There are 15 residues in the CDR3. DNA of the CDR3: TGTGCCAGTAGTATAGGACTAGCGCGGTTTGATGAGCAGTTCTTC. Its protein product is CASSIGLARFDEQFF. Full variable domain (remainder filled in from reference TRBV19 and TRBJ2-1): DGGITQSPKYLFRKEGQNVTLSCEQNLNHDAMYWYRQDPGQGLRLIYYSQIVNDFQKGDIAEGYSVSREKKESFPLTVTSAQKNPTAFYLCASSIGLARFDEQFFGPGTRLTVL.

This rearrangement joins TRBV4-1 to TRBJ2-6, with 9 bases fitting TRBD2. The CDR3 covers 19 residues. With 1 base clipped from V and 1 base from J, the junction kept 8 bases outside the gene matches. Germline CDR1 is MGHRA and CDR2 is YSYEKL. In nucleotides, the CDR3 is TGCGCCAGCAGCCAAGTTAGGGCTAGCGGGGATTCTGGGGCCAACGTCCTGACTTTC. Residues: CASSQVRASGDSGANVLTF.

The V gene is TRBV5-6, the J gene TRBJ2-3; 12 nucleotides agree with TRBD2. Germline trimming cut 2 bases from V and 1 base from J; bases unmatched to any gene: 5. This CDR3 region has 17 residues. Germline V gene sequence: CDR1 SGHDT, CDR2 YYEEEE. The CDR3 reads CASSFLAGGIGTDTQYF. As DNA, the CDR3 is TGTGCCAGCAGCTTTCTAGCGGGAGGGATAGGCACAGATACGCAGTATTTT.

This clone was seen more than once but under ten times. The CDR3 spells CASSGASGSRGLTQYF. The DNA for the CDR3 is TGTGCCAGTTCGGGGGCTAGCGGGAGTCGGGGTTTAACCCAGTACTTC. The chain combines TRBV19 with TRBJ2-5; the match to TRBD2 covers 10 bases. This CDR3 has 16 residues. V gave up 8 bases and J gave up 8 bases; unmatched junction bases: 17. CDR1 LNHDA and CDR2 SQIVND come from the germline V gene (reference sequence).

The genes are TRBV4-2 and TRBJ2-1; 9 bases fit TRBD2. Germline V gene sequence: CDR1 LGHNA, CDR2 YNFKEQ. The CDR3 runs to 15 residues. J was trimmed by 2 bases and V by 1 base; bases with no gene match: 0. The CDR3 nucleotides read TGTGCCAGCAGCCAAGGACTAGCGGCCTACAATGAGCAGTTCTTC. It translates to CASSQGLAAYNEQFF.